The clone carrying this T cell receptor (beta chain) was recorded at least ten times. Synthesis of cDNA was carried out by template-switch 5'RACE. The reaction used 10-nucleotide random UMIs. TCRdb reprocessed the 5' RACE reads via MiXCR and lists one record per CDR3 protein. This table holds roughly 55,000 distinct CDR3 sequences, 16% found once. This specimen comes from a study of neurological immune-mediated disorders. Germline CDR1 DFQATT, CDR2 SNEGSKA (reference sequence). The CDR3 sequence is 12 residues long. V was shortened by 5 bases and J by 6 bases, with 13 bases between the two germline ends.

This chain uses TRBV20-1 with TRBJ1-2; the D gene is possibly TRBD1 (5 bases). The sequence derives from a man in his sixties in good health. Sequences were obtained from PBMCs. This CDR3 reads CSAFGGGDGYTF. The CDR3 nucleotides are TGCAGTGCTTTCGGGGGGGGGGATGGCTACACCTTC.